The clone carrying this T cell receptor (beta chain) was found many times. As yet, its antigen is unknown. The record originates from a study of post-analysis software for immune sequencing data. Study in general: The disease courses covered relapsing-remitting, secondary progressive and progressive-relapsing multiple sclerosis.

The V and J ends lost 3 bases and 9 bases, in that order; junction bases with no gene match: 3. Germline loops: CDR1 MNHEY, CDR2 SMNVEV (reference sequence). The CDR3 runs to 13 residues. Notes on the study in general: When patients were compared with controls, about five TRBV segments were more frequent, TRBV5-6, TRBV5-1 and TRBV20-1 among them.

The library was made from cDNA and included unique molecular identifiers. T cells numbering about 1 to 11 million yielded roughly 0.5 million cDNA molecules. TCRdb analysed the PCR reads with MiXCR anew, one entry per CDR3 protein. The sample shows about 800,000 distinct CDR3 sequences, 30% of them seen only once. The material sequenced was blood. This sequence originates from a girl aged 5-17 years with multiple sclerosis. The rearrangement uses TRBV27 and TRBJ2-4, with 9 bases lining up with TRBD1. The CDR3 region is CASSFPGQGIQYF. Here the CDR3 DNA reads TGTGCCAGCAGTTTCCCGGGACAGGGCATTCAGTACTTC.